These 18 T cell receptor beta chains came from one sample sequenced in a study of immune evolution from preneoplasia to lung adenocarcinoma. Repertoires were generated with immunoSEQ multiplex PCR, while TCRdb's copy carries only in-frame clones and drops some. This table has thousands of clones, 75% to 85% appearing once. Sequencing was done on a sample of FFPE adjacent normal lung tissue. The origin of the receptors is a donor of 70 years or more with lung adenocarcinoma.

The chain has TRBV2 and TRBJ2-7; D gene unclear. The CDR3 consists of 13 residues. Germline V gene lookup returns CDR1 SNHLY and CDR2 FYNNEI. The V and J ends lost 3 bases and 7 bases respectively, with 13 bases between them. Here the CDR3 reads CASSDVGQLEQYF. The DNA of the CDR3 is TGTGCCAGCAGTGATGTAGGCCAGTTGGAGCAGTACTTC.

This chain joins TRBV7-9 and TRBJ1-4; no clear D. CDR1 is SEHNR and CDR2 is FQNEAQ in the germline V gene (reference sequence). V shed 2 bases and J shed 11 bases, with 15 bases lying between them. CDR3 length: 14 amino acids. The CDR3, as DNA: TGTGCCAGCAGCTTAAGTCAGAGCCTTGGGAAACTGTTTTTT. This translates into CASSLSQSLGKLFF.

This clone was recorded a few times. This chain joins TRBV6-6 and TRBJ2-4, with a possible D match to TRBD2 (5 bases). Trimming took off 0 bases at V and 8 bases at J, with 5 bases between the two ends. In germline, CDR1 is MNHNY, CDR2 SVGAGI (reference sequence). The CDR3 contains 12 residues. CDR3 DNA sequence: TGTGCCAGCAGTTACTCGAGGGACATTCAGTACTTC. The encoded protein is CASSYSRDIQYF.

The rearrangement joins TRBV28 to TRBJ1-3; D is ambiguous. There are 14 residues in the CDR3. Germline V lookup: CDR1 MDHEN, CDR2 SYDVKM. V was clipped by 3 bases and J by 3 bases, with 9 bases between them. The CDR3 region has the DNA TGTGCCAGCAGTTTCTCGCCCCGTGGAAACACCATATATTTT. Encoded protein: CASSFSPRGNTIYF.

The V call is TRBV7-9, the J call TRBJ1-1; D not resolved. This CDR3 contains 11 residues. V lost 4 bases to trimming and J lost 7 bases, with 7 bases between them. Per the germline V gene, CDR1 is SEHNR and CDR2 is FQNEAQ (reference sequence). CDR3 bases: TGTGCCAGCAGCTCTACCTTTGAAGCTTTCTTT. Translating it yields CASSSTFEAFF.

The rearrangement uses TRBV6-1 and TRBJ2-7; 10 nucleotides line up with TRBD1. The V and J ends lost 8 bases and 7 bases, in that order; junction bases with no gene match: 14. This CDR3 contains 15 residues. CDR1 and CDR2 (germline): MNHNS, SASEGT. The CDR3 coding sequence is TGTGCCAGCGCAACGACAGGGGGCCCTGGTGAAGAGCAGTACTTC. It translates to CASATTGGPGEEQYF.

V and J are TRBV7-3 and TRBJ2-1, with D unclear. Germline CDR1 is SGHTA and CDR2 is FQGTGA. V was cut by 5 bases and J by 10 bases, with 12 bases left in between. This CDR3 contains 12 residues. CDR3 coding DNA: TGTGCCAGCAGCCTACAAGTGGGAGAGCAGTTCTTC. Its protein product is CASSLQVGEQFF.

This clone was picked up one time. This sequence joins TRBV28 and TRBJ1-2; D unclear. Trimming took 7 bases from V and 4 from J, leaving 13 bases between them. Germline V gives CDR1 MDHEN, CDR2 SYDVKM. CDR3 length: 13 amino acids. The CDR3 spells CASKIDGTYGYTF. DNA of the CDR3: TGTGCCAGCAAGATAGACGGAACCTATGGCTACACCTTC.

V usage is TRBV27 and J usage is TRBJ2-6; D is ambiguous. The CDR3 is 17 amino acids. Germline V gene data show CDR1 as MNHEY and CDR2 as SMNVEV (reference sequence). The V and J ends lost 5 bases and 0 bases respectively, with 14 bases between them. The CDR3 region has the DNA TGTGCCAGCAGTCCGAGGCCATTCATCTCTGGGGCCAACGTCCTGACTTTC. Its translation: CASSPRPFISGANVLTF.

This clone was seen only a few times. This rearrangement joins TRBV7-3 to TRBJ2-1; D may be TRBD2 (6 bases). Germline-derived CDR1 and CDR2 are SGHTA and FQGTGA. The V end lost 3 bases, the J end lost 4 bases, and 7 bases lay between the germline ends. The CDR3 consists of 13 residues. CDR3 DNA sequence: TGTGCCAGCAGCTTTGGACTATACAATGAGCAGTTCTTC. Protein product: CASSFGLYNEQFF.

This clone was picked up one time. V and J are TRBV5-4 and TRBJ1-1; D remains ambiguous. With 3 bases removed from V and 4 bases from J, the gap between germline ends came to 7 bases. The CDR3 covers 12 residues. The germline gives CDR1 SGHNT, CDR2 YYREEE (reference sequence). The CDR3 sequence: CASSWSGTEAFF. The CDR3 coding sequence is TGTGCCAGCAGCTGGAGTGGCACTGAAGCTTTCTTT.

The chain recombines TRBV2 with TRBJ1-2, with 7 bases that match TRBD1. After removal of 6 bases from V and 5 bases from J, the junction contained 6 bases not matched to a gene. This CDR3 has 13 residues. Germline-derived CDR1 and CDR2 are SNHLY and FYNNEI. CDR3 residues: CASRPRGTYGYTF. CDR3 nucleotide sequence: TGTGCCAGCAGGCCCAGGGGGACTTATGGCTACACCTTC.

The J gene is TRBJ1-1, the V gene TRBV6-5; 7 positions agree with TRBD1. CDR3 length: 12 residues. Germline loops: CDR1 MNHEY, CDR2 SVGAGI. Germline trimming cut 7 bases from V and 4 bases from J; bases unmatched to any gene: 3. The CDR3 region is CASTRGGTEAFF. Here the CDR3 DNA reads TGTGCCAGCACCAGGGGGGGCACTGAAGCTTTCTTT.

The rearrangement joins TRBV27 to TRBJ2-3, with 12 bases that match TRBD2. V was pared by 3 bases and J by 14 bases, with 9 bases of the junction left unmatched. This CDR3 spans 14 amino acids. The V gene's germline CDR1 is MNHEY and CDR2 SMNVEV (reference sequence). The DNA of the CDR3 is TGTGCCAGCAGTTTTCAACGGACTAGCGGGACTCGGTATTTT. This sequence encodes CASSFQRTSGTRYF.

The V call is TRBV30, the J call TRBJ1-1; D unclear. The CDR3 has 12 residues. CDR1 and CDR2 from the germline V gene are GTSNPN and SVGIG (reference sequence). The V end lost 4 bases, the J end lost 1 base, and 7 bases lay between the germline ends. The CDR3 nucleotides are TGTGCCTGGAATCCGGGGAACACTGAAGCTTTCTTT. Its translation: CAWNPGNTEAFF.

The gene calls are TRBV19 and TRBJ2-5; D is unclear. Looked up from germline, CDR1 is LNHDA and CDR2 is SQIVND (reference sequence). The V and J ends lost 3 bases and 1 base respectively, with 6 bases between them. The CDR3 has 13 amino acids. For the CDR3, the DNA is TGTGCCAGTAGTATCCGCATCCAAGAGACCCAGTACTTC. It translates to CASSIRIQETQYF.

The CDR3 coding sequence is TGTGCCAGCAGCCAATCCAGGGAGGGTAACTATGGCTACACCTTC. It is translated as CASSQSREGNYGYTF. The chain combines TRBV16 with TRBJ1-2, with a tentative D call TRBD1 (5 bases). The CDR3 totals 15 residues. V was clipped by 0 bases and J by 1 base, with 9 bases between them. Germline V lookup: CDR1 KGHSY, CDR2 FQNENV.

This chain joins TRBV19 and TRBJ1-5; possible D gene TRBD1, 5 bases. Between the trimmed V and J ends, which lost 7 bases and 2 bases, there was a span of 15 bases. The germline CDR1 and CDR2 sequences are LNHDA and SQIVND (reference sequence). This CDR3 is 15 amino acids long. CDR3 region: CASTDDSNGNQPQHF. CDR3 bases: TGTGCCAGTACAGATGACAGTAATGGCAATCAGCCCCAGCATTTT.